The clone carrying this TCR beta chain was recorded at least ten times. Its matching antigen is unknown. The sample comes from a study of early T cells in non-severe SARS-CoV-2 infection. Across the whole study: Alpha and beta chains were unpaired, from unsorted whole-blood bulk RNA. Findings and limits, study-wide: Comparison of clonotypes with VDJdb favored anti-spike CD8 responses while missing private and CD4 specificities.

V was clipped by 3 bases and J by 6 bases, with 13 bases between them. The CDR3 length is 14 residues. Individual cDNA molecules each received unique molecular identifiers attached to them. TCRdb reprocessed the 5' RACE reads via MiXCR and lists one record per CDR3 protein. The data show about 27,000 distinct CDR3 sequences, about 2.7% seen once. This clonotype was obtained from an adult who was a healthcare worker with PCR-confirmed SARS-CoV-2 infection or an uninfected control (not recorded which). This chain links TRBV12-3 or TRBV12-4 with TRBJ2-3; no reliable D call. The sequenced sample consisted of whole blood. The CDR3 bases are TGTGCCAGCAGTTTGGGTGAAACCGGGGATACGCAGTATTTT. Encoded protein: CASSLGETGDTQYF.